These T cell receptor beta chains were read from a single sample in a study of T cells in Graves' hyperthyroidism and ophthalmopathy. TCRdb fed the multiplex PCR reads into MiXCR, producing one record per CDR3 protein. The table has fewer than 500,000 distinct CDR3 sequences, roughly 13% seen once. The sample was blood. The receptors were gathered from a man in his thirties or forties with Graves' hyperthyroidism that later progressed to Graves' ophthalmopathy. Both conserved end residues are part of each CDR3. D genes are given only for firm matches. Not all rows give a size; the values are once, few, many and, for expanded clones, a class.

d_gene	j_gene	abundance	v_gene	CDR3nt	CDR3aa
NA	TRBJ1-1	NA	TRBV27	TGTGCCAGCAGTTTAATTGGGGACACTGAAGCTTTCTTT	CASSLIGDTEAFF
NA	TRBJ1-6	many	TRBV11-3	TGTGCCAGCAGCCCCGGACTGGTGAGGACTAATTCACCCCTCCACTTT	CASSPGLVRTNSPLHF
TRBD1	TRBJ2-3	few	TRBV7-9	TGTGCCAGCACGACAACGCACACAGGGGGCGATCCCGATACGCAGTATTTT	CASTTTHTGGDPDTQYF
NA	TRBJ2-7	NA	TRBV27	TGTGCCAGCAGTTTATCAGTGGGACGTGGACTAAACTACGAGCAGTACTTC	CASSLSVGRGLNYEQYF
TRBD1	TRBJ1-5	many	TRBV12-3/TRBV12-4	TGTGCCAGCAGAGGGACAGCCTTGGGAAGCAATCAGCCCCAGCATTTT	CASRGTALGSNQPQHF
NA	TRBJ2-3	NA	TRBV24-1	TGTGCCACCAGTGATCAGGGGGATACGCAGTATTTT	CATSDQGDTQYF
NA	TRBJ1-2	many	TRBV20-1	TGCAGTGCTATCCACAGGGTGGGCTACACCTTC	CSAIHRVGYTF
NA	TRBJ1-6	many	TRBV7-3	TGTGCCAGCAGCCCAAAGCGCGGGTCAGGTCTTTTTAATTCACCCCTCCACTTT	CASSPKRGSGLFNSPLHF
NA	TRBJ1-1	many	TRBV9	TGTGCCAGCAGCCCGCAGGGCTTTGAAGCTTTCTTT	CASSPQGFEAFF
NA	TRBJ2-7	many	TRBV11-3	TGTGCCAGCAGCTCCGGGACACCGAGCTCCTACGAGCAGTACTTC	CASSSGTPSSYEQYF
NA	TRBJ2-6	many	TRBV2	TGTGCCAGCAGTCAACTCCCCTCTGGGGCCAACGTCCTGACTTTC	CASSQLPSGANVLTF
TRBD2	TRBJ2-7	NA	TRBV11-1	TGTGCCAGCAGCTTATCCCAGACTAGCGGGTTCTCCTACGAGCAGTACTTC	CASSLSQTSGFSYEQYF
NA	TRBJ1-3	many	TRBV28	TGTGCCAGCAGGCGCCCCGGGAGGGTTGGAAACACCATATATTTT	CASRRPGRVGNTIYF
TRBD2	TRBJ2-4	few	TRBV20-1	TGCAGTGCTAGACAGGGACTAGCGAACATTCAGTACTTC	CSARQGLANIQYF
TRBD2	TRBJ2-4	many	TRBV11-2	TGTGCCAGCAGCACCGGGGGGGCCAAAAACATTCAGTACTTC	CASSTGGAKNIQYF
NA	TRBJ1-1	few	TRBV25-1	TGTGCCAGCAGTGATTGGGCAGATGGACCTGAAGCTTTCTTT	CASSDWADGPEAFF
TRBD1	TRBJ1-2	few	TRBV10-3	TGTGCCATCAGTGAAAGGCAGGGGGACGGCTACACCTTC	CAISERQGDGYTF
NA	TRBJ1-1	many	TRBV5-6	TGTGCCAGCCTCGGCAGGGTGATGAACACTGAAGCTTTCTTT	CASLGRVMNTEAFF
NA	TRBJ1-4	many	TRBV30	TGTGCCCACCACCGGGGGGGAAAACTGTTTTTT	CAHHRGGKLFF
NA	TRBJ2-5	few	TRBV20-1	TGCAGTGCTAGAGTAAGCGGCCAGGGGACCCAGTACTTC	CSARVSGQGTQYF
TRBD2	TRBJ2-2	NA	TRBV5-1	TGCGCCAGCAGCGGGGGACTAGCGGGGTCCGGGGAGCTGTTTTTT	CASSGGLAGSGELFF
TRBD1	TRBJ1-2	many	TRBV7-8	TGTGCCAGCAGCTTAGTCCAATTACAGGGGACTGGCTACACCTTC	CASSLVQLQGTGYTF
NA	TRBJ2-5	many	TRBV5-6	TGTGCCAGCAGCAAGGACAGTCAAGAGACCCAGTACTTC	CASSKDSQETQYF
NA	TRBJ2-5	many	TRBV2	TGTGCCAGCAGGGTTAACGGCGCGGGAAAGACCCAGTACTTC	CASRVNGAGKTQYF
NA	TRBJ2-6	many	TRBV30	TGTGCCTGGAGTCGGGACTCTGGGGCCAACGTCCTGACTTTC	CAWSRDSGANVLTF
TRBD1	TRBJ1-5	many	TRBV6-1	TGTGCCAGCAGCTGGGACAGCGAAAATAGCAATCAGCCCCAGCATTTT	CASSWDSENSNQPQHF
TRBD1	TRBJ2-7	NA	TRBV24-1	TGTGCCACCAGTGATCCTTTAAGATCGGGGACAGGTACGGAAGAGCAGTACTTC	CATSDPLRSGTGTEEQYF
NA	TRBJ1-1	many	TRBV30	TGTGCCTGCCTTAGGCGGTTAGGGACTGAAGCTTTCTTT	CACLRRLGTEAFF
TRBD2	TRBJ2-3	many	TRBV28	TGTGCCAGCAGTTCACCCCGTAGCGGGGGGCTCACAGATACGCAGTATTTT	CASSSPRSGGLTDTQYF
TRBD2	TRBJ2-7	NA	TRBV5-1	TGCGCCAGCAGCCCGGGACTAGCGGGGGCTATTTCGAGCTCCTACGAGCAGTACTTC	CASSPGLAGAISSSYEQYF
NA	TRBJ2-5	NA	TRBV7-9	TGTGCCAGCAGCCCCCCCGAAGGGATTACAAGAGAGACCCAGTACTTC	CASSPPEGITRETQYF
NA	TRBJ2-2	few	TRBV9	TGTGCCAGCAGCGTATTGAATGGGGACGGGGAGCTGTTTTTT	CASSVLNGDGELFF
NA	TRBJ2-3	NA	TRBV27	TGTGCCAGCAGTTTATCCGCCGGAAATACGCAGTATTTT	CASSLSAGNTQYF
NA	TRBJ1-6	many	TRBV12-3/TRBV12-4	TGTGCCAGCAGACCGGGAGCCGGAGGATCACCCCTCCACTTT	CASRPGAGGSPLHF
NA	TRBJ1-6	NA	TRBV5-1	TGCGCCAGCAGCTTGACGGGGTTAGGGATTAATTCACCCCTCCACTTT	CASSLTGLGINSPLHF
NA	TRBJ1-4	few	TRBV7-4	TGTGCCAGCTGCCCTCGGGTGGCGGAGGATGATGAAAAACTGTTTTTT	CASCPRVAEDDEKLFF
TRBD1	TRBJ1-5	NA	TRBV30	TGTGCCTGGAGTCCCCCGGGACAGGGCCCCGGGGAGCCCCAGCATTTT	CAWSPPGQGPGEPQHF
TRBD1	TRBJ1-6	many	TRBV12-3/TRBV12-4	TGTGCCAGCAGCCCGGACAGGGGGCGTTCACCCCTCCACTTT	CASSPDRGRSPLHF
NA	TRBJ1-4	many	TRBV7-8	TGTGCCAGCAGCTCGACTCGGTGGGGAATGGAAAAACTGTTTTTT	CASSSTRWGMEKLFF
NA	TRBJ2-2	NA	TRBV6-1	TGTGCCAGCAGTGGGGGGGGCGGTATCACCGGGGAGCTGTTTTTT	CASSGGGGITGELFF
NA	TRBJ2-3	many	TRBV28	TGTGCCAGCAGTTTCGCCGTAGATACGCAGTATTTT	CASSFAVDTQYF
NA	TRBJ2-3	few	TRBV7-2	TGTGCCAGCAGCCGGGGGACCTACATGTCTAGGGATACGCAGTATTTT	CASSRGTYMSRDTQYF
NA	TRBJ1-1	NA	TRBV5-6	TGTGCCAGCAGCTTGAGGGTTGGGGATACTGAAGCTTTCTTT	CASSLRVGDTEAFF
TRBD1	TRBJ2-7	many	TRBV28	TGTGCCAGCAGTTTGACAGGGAAAGGCTACGAGCAGTACTTC	CASSLTGKGYEQYF
TRBD2	TRBJ2-2	few	TRBV30	TGTGCCTGGGGGGAGGGGAGAGCCGGGGAGCTGTTTTTT	CAWGEGRAGELFF
NA	TRBJ2-7	NA	TRBV18	TGTGCCAGCTCACTTGACAGGGAGCAGTACTTC	CASSLDREQYF
TRBD1	TRBJ1-2	few	TRBV20-1	TGCAGTGCTAGAGATGGAGGGGACAGTCAAAACTATGGCTACACCTTC	CSARDGGDSQNYGYTF
NA	TRBJ1-1	many	TRBV6-1	TGTGCCAGCAGTCAAAACAGGGTGGACACTGAAGCTTTCTTT	CASSQNRVDTEAFF
TRBD2	TRBJ2-7	many	TRBV6-1	TGTGCCAGCAGTGTAGCGGGGTCCTACGAGCAGTACTTC	CASSVAGSYEQYF
NA	TRBJ2-2	few	TRBV27	TGTGCCAGCAGTTTATCGATAATTACCTCGAACACCGGGGAGCTGTTTTTT	CASSLSIITSNTGELFF
NA	TRBJ2-1	NA	TRBV5-1	TGCGCCAGCACCTCGTCAGTCGAGACAGGGGTTGGAGCGGGGTCCTACAATGAGCAGTTCTTC	CASTSSVETGVGAGSYNEQFF
TRBD1	TRBJ1-1	many	TRBV18	TGTGCCAGCTCACTCGGACAGGCAGGGAACACTGAAGCTTTCTTT	CASSLGQAGNTEAFF
NA	TRBJ1-2	few	TRBV11-1	TGTGCCAGCAGCTGGGACATGACAAACTATGGCTACACCTTC	CASSWDMTNYGYTF
TRBD2	TRBJ2-3	many	TRBV12-3/TRBV12-4	TGTGCCAGCAGTTCCGGGACTAGCGGGCGCACAGATACGCAGTATTTT	CASSSGTSGRTDTQYF
NA	TRBJ1-1	many	TRBV5-5	TGTGCCAGCAGCTTGTGGCGGGGTGAGACTGAAGCTTTCTTT	CASSLWRGETEAFF
TRBD2	TRBJ2-6	few	TRBV4-1	TGCGCCAGCAGCCAGGCTGGAGCGGGGGGCTACTCTGGGGCCAACGTCCTGACTTTC	CASSQAGAGGYSGANVLTF
TRBD1	TRBJ1-2	few	TRBV12-3/TRBV12-4	TGTGCCAGCACCCCGGGACAGGGGGACTATGGCTACACCTTC	CASTPGQGDYGYTF
NA	TRBJ1-5	few	TRBV20-1	TGCAGTGCTAGAGATCCACGACGTCGTAGCAATCAGCCCCAGCATTTT	CSARDPRRRSNQPQHF
NA	TRBJ1-3	NA	TRBV6-1	TGTGTCAGCAGCGAGGGAAACACCATATATTTT	CVSSEGNTIYF
NA	TRBJ1-5	NA	TRBV5-8	TGTGCCAGCACCAAGGGGGTTTACAATCAGCCCCAGCATTTT	CASTKGVYNQPQHF